This T cell receptor (beta chain) stems from a study of cytomegalovirus exposure and HLA in healthy donors. Study-level results: Accurate HLA-A and HLA-B prediction from TCR beta sequences was reported for most subjects. The presence/absence work took it that sequencing depth was about the same across donors. Some segments of the V type, notably TRBV6-2 and TRBV6-3, were excluded as indistinguishable. Highly shared sequence variants in one cluster were likely a sequencing artifact.

V gave up 8 bases and J gave up 1 base; unmatched junction bases: 7. There are 14 residues in the CDR3. Per the germline V gene, CDR1 is MNHNS and CDR2 is SASEGT. It was with 60 Vbeta and 13 Jbeta primers that the PCR ran. TCRdb's table, derived via immunoSEQ multiplex PCR, lists solely in-frame clones and lacks some. The data show about 72,000 clones, 65% to 80% seen once. This clone has more than one count but fewer than ten. Antigen unknown. The sequence came from a man between 35 and 55 years old in good health and CMV-seropositive. Sequencing used PBMCs. V gene TRBV6-1 combines with J gene TRBJ1-1, with 7 nucleotides matching TRBD1. CDR3 sequence (DNA): TGTGCCAGCTCCCGACAGGGCGAGAACACTGAAGCTTTCTTT. It translates to CASSRQGENTEAFF.